The rows below give T cell receptor beta chains drawn from one sample of a study of early T cells in non-severe SARS-CoV-2 infection. TCRdb ran MiXCR on the 5' RACE reads and lists one entry per CDR3 protein. Here the sample spans some 66,000 distinct CDR3 sequences, roughly an eighth being singletons. Sequencing was carried out using whole blood. The receptor source for this set is an adult who was a healthcare worker with PCR-confirmed SARS-CoV-2 infection or an uninfected control (not recorded which). The CDR3 runs from the conserved cysteine through the conserved F or W. The listing skips clone size in some rows; elsewhere it reads once, few, many or a size class.

abundance,v_gene,CDR3aa
few,TRBV2,CASSGPRVESYEQYF
many,TRBV30,CAWSVRGKNSPLHF
many,TRBV20-1,CSATAGGHGTEAFF
medium-sized,TRBV27,CASRRAENEKLFF
many,TRBV5-1,CASSLRPLAGGAQQETQYF
many,TRBV25-1,CASSRVVAGGGELFF
many,TRBV6-2/TRBV6-3,CASKPRRDSYEQYF
many,TRBV2,CASGLAGVFQETQYF
many,TRBV5-6,CASSTRTGRGDTQYF
NA,TRBV28,CASSPQEGRGGQPQHF
many,TRBV6-5,CASSYSSGGNSPLHF
many,TRBV5-6,CASSLVTPGNTIYF
many,TRBV10-3,CAISEQQVAGYEQYF
many,TRBV4-1,CASSPRYMTGNDYEQYF
NA,TRBV4-1,CASSRDIGDGAYEQYF
many,TRBV11-2,CASSRTSGGYLNEQFF
few,TRBV7-9,CASSLILYEQYF
few,TRBV7-9,CASTPPGHRGTDTQYF
NA,TRBV29-1,CSVGRAGELFF
many,TRBV6-1,CASSVPGQGFNTGELFF
NA,TRBV27,CASSFSAGINTDTQYF
many,TRBV10-2,CASSEREWAPIGDTQYF
NA,TRBV5-1,CASGQGPVTGELFF
few,TRBV27,CASSPLLGSYGYTF
few,TRBV6-2/TRBV6-3,CASSYSMDPGLAETYEQYF
many,TRBV30,CAWSTGSRSSGIQETQYF
few,TRBV20-1,CSARAPNAGEKNIQYF
few,TRBV11-2,CASSPGQGYPEAFF
few,TRBV4-1,CASSQEPTSGGPNNEQFF
NA,TRBV29-1,CSVSKHLQETQYF
many,TRBV6-5,CASSYDWENSGYTF
NA,TRBV24-1,CATSDRGTGGGKERSEQFF
many,TRBV20-1,CSATGSSGNTIYF
few,TRBV5-1,CASSRDRSYNEQFF
few,TRBV30,CACRPTSSYNSPLHF
many,TRBV6-6,CASTRTASSYEQYF
NA,TRBV6-2/TRBV6-3,CASSYSYNEQFF
NA,TRBV6-2/TRBV6-3,CASSTSNQPQHF
NA,TRBV7-2,CASSSLDRPYEQYF
few,TRBV7-2,CASSYDTDTQYF
many,TRBV20-1,CSATRRWRGYTF
many,TRBV7-9,CASSGTQGKGTEAFF
few,TRBV6-2/TRBV6-3,CASSYSRGQPQHF
many,TRBV20-1,CSAPGQGTTGELFF
many,TRBV6-6,CASSYSMFRAGANVLTF
NA,TRBV11-2,CASSPGQLNQPQHF
few,TRBV18,CASSPWVSENTDTQYF
NA,TRBV20-1,CSASYQESSGNQPQHF
few,TRBV20-1,CSARGGDSYNSPLHF
many,TRBV5-1,CASSPGHANTGELFF
few,TRBV20-1,CSASRQAYEQYF
many,TRBV30,CAWSPTGSGGYTDTQYF
few,TRBV6-2/TRBV6-3,CASSPRVDEQYF
many,TRBV5-5,CASSTAQGYEQYF
medium-sized,TRBV14,CASSQWTSGNTGELFF
NA,TRBV29-1,CSVGPTRDGIYF